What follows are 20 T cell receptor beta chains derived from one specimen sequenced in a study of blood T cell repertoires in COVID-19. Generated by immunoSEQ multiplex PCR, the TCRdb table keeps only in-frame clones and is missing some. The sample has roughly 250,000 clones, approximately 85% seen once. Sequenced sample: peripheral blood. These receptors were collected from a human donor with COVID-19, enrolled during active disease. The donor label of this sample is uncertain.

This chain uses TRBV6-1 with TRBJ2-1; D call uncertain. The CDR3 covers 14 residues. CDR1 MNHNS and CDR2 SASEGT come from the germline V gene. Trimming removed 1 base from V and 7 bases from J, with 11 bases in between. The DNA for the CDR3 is TGTGCCAGCAGTGAAGACTCCCGGTGGAATGAGCAGTTCTTC. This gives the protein CASSEDSRWNEQFF.

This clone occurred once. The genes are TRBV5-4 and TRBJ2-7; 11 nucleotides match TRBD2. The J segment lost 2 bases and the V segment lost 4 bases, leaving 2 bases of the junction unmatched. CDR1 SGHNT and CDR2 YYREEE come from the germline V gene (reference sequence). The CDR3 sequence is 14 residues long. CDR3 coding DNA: TGTGCCAGCAGCCCGACTAGCGGGACCTACGAGCAGTACTTC. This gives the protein CASSPTSGTYEQYF. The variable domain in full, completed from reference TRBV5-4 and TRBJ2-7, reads ETGVTQSPTHLIKTRGQQVTLRCSSQSGHNTVSWYQQALGQGPQFIFQYYREEENGRGNFPPRFSGLQFPNYSSELNVNALELDDSALYLCASSPTSGTYEQYFGPGTRLTVT.

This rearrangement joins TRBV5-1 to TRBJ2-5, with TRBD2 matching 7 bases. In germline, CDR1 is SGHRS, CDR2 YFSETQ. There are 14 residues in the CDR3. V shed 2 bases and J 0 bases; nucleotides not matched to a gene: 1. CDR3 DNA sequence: TGCGCCAGCAGCTTTCTAGCGGACCAAGAGACCCAGTACTTC. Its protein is CASSFLADQETQYF.

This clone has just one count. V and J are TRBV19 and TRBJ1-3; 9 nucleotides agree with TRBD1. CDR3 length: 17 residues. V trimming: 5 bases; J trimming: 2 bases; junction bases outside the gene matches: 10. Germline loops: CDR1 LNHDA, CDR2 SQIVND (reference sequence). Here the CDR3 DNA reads TGTGCCAGTAGTGCCACACAGGGGGCTTTTGCTGGAAACACCATATATTTT. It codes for CASSATQGAFAGNTIYF.

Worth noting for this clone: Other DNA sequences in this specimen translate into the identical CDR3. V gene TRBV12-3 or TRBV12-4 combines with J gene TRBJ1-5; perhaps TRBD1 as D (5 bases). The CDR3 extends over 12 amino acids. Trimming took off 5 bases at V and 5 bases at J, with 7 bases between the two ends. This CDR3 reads CASSPGDQPQHF. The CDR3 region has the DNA TGTGCCAGCAGTCCGGGGGATCAGCCCCAGCATTTT.

The CDR3 spells CASSSTGVGELFF. CDR3 coding DNA: TGTGCCAGCAGCTCGACAGGGGTAGGGGAGCTGTTTTTT. The chain couples TRBV7-9 to TRBJ2-2; 8 positions agree with TRBD1. The CDR3 totals 13 residues. The junction had 3 bases not matched to a gene; V was cut back by 4 bases and J by 8 bases. Germline CDR1 SEHNR, CDR2 FQNEAQ (reference sequence).

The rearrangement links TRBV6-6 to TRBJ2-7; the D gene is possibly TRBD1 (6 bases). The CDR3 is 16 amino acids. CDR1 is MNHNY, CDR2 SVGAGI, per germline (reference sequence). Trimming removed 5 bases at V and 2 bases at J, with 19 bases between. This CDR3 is CASSRPETGFAYEQYF. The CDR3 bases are TGTGCCAGCAGTCGACCAGAAACAGGGTTCGCCTACGAGCAGTACTTC.

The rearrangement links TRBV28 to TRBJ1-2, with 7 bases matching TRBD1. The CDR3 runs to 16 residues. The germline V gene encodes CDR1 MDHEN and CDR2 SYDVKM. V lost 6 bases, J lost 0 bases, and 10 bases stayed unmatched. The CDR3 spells CASSTQGVGANYGYTF. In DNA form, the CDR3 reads TGTGCCAGCAGCACTCAGGGGGTCGGGGCTAACTATGGCTACACCTTC.

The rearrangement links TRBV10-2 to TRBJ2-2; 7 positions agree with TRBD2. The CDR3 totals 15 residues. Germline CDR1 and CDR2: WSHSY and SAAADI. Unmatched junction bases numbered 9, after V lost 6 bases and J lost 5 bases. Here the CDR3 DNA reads TGCGCCAGCAGAGGGGCGGGAGAAGGGACCGGGGAGCTGTTTTTT. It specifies CASRGAGEGTGELFF.

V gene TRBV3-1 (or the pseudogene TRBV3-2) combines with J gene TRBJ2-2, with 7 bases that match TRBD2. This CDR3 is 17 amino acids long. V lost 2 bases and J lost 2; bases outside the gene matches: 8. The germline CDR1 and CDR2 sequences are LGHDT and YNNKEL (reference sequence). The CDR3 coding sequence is TGTGCCAGCAGCCAATACGTCCTAGCGGCAAACACCGGGGAGCTGTTTTTT. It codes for CASSQYVLAANTGELFF.

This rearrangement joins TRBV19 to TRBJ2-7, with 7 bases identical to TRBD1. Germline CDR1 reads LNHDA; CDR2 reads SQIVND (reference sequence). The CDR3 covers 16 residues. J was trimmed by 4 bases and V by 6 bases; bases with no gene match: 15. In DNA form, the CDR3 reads TGTGCCAGTAGAGCTACGTTGACAGGGACGGGATACGAGCAGTACTTC. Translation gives CASRATLTGTGYEQYF.

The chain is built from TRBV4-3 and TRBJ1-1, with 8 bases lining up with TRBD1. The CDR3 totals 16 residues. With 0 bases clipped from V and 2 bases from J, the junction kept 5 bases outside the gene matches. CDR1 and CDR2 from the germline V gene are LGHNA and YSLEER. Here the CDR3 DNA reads TGCGCCAGCAGCCAAGAATTCGACAGGGGCAACACTGAAGCTTTCTTT. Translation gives CASSQEFDRGNTEAFF.

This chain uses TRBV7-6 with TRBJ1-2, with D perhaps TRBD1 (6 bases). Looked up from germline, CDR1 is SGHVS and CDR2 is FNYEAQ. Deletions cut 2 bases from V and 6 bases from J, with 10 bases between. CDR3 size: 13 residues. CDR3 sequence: CASSLQGNDGYTF. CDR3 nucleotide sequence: TGTGCCAGCAGCTTACAGGGGAACGATGGCTACACCTTC.

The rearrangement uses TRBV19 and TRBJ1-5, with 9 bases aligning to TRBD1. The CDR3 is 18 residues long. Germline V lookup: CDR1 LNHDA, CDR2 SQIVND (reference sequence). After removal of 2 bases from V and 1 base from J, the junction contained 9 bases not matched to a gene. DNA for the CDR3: TGTGCCAGTAGTATAAAGGGACAGGGACTCAGGAGCAATCAGCCCCAGCATTTT. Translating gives CASSIKGQGLRSNQPQHF.

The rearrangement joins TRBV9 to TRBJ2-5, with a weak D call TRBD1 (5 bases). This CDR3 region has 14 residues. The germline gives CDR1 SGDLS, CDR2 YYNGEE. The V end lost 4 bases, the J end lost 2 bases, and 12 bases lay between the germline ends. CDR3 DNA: TGTGCCAGCAGCTCCCGAGGACATCAAGAGACCCAGTACTTC. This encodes CASSSRGHQETQYF.

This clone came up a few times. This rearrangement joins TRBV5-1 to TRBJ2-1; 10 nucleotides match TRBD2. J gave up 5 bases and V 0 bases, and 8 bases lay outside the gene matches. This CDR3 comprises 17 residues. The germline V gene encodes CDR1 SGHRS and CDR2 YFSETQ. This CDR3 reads CASSLDAGLAGDNEQFF. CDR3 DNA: TGCGCCAGCAGCTTGGACGCAGGGCTAGCGGGGGACAATGAGCAGTTCTTC.

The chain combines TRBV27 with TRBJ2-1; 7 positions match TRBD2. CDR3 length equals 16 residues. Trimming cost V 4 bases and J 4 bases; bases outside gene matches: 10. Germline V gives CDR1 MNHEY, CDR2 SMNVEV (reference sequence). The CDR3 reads CASSSDEAGKYNEQFF. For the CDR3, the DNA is TGTGCCAGCAGTTCCGATGAAGCGGGGAAATACAATGAGCAGTTCTTC.

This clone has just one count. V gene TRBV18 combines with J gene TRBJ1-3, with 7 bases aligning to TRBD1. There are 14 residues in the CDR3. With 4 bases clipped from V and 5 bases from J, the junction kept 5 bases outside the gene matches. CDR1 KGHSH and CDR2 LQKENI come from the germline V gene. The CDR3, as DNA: TGTGCCAGCTCACTGGCGACAGGGCGAAACACCATATATTTT. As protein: CASSLATGRNTIYF.

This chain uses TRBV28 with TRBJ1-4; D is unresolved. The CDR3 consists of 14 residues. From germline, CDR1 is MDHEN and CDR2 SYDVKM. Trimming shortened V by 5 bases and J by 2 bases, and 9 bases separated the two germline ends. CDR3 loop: CASSGGATNEKLFF. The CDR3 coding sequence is TGTGCCAGCAGTGGAGGTGCCACTAATGAAAAACTGTTTTTT.

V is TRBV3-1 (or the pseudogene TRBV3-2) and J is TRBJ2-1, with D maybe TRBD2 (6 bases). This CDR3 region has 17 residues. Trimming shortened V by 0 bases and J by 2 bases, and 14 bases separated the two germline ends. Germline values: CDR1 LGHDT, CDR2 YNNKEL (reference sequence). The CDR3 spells CASSQDLGAGPYNEQFF. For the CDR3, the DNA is TGTGCCAGCAGCCAAGATCTTGGAGCGGGTCCCTACAATGAGCAGTTCTTC.